The TCR beta chain under discussion was sequenced for a study of blood T cell repertoires in COVID-19. For the study at large: Samples taken during acute and convalescent COVID-19 were collected in the United States, Italy and Spain. From T cells, B-cell-depleted T cells, or PBMCs came the material, which was cDNA or gDNA.

The ends lost 5 bases at V and 2 bases at J; junction bases unmatched: 2. The germline V gene encodes CDR1 MNHEY and CDR2 SVGEGT. This CDR3 is built from 14 residues. Authors' methods: Counts of nucleated cells, estimated from reference gene primer amplification, were obtained. The assay was immunoSEQ multiplex PCR, and TCRdb's table has in-frame clones only and misses some. V, J and clone size reflect that table, while D and trimming were determined from the DNA. The profile shows 45,000 to 65,000 clones, less than 90% of them singletons. To note about this clone: Within the sample, other DNA sequences also encode this same CDR3.

The sample taken for sequencing was peripheral blood. The chain recombines TRBV6-2 or TRBV6-3 with TRBJ1-2, with TRBD1 matching over 10 bases. The sequence derives from a man aged 80 or over in a cohort sampled during active COVID-19. CDR3 DNA: TGTGCCAGCAGTCGGACAGGGGGGAACTATGGCTACACCTTC. This gives the protein CASSRTGGNYGYTF.